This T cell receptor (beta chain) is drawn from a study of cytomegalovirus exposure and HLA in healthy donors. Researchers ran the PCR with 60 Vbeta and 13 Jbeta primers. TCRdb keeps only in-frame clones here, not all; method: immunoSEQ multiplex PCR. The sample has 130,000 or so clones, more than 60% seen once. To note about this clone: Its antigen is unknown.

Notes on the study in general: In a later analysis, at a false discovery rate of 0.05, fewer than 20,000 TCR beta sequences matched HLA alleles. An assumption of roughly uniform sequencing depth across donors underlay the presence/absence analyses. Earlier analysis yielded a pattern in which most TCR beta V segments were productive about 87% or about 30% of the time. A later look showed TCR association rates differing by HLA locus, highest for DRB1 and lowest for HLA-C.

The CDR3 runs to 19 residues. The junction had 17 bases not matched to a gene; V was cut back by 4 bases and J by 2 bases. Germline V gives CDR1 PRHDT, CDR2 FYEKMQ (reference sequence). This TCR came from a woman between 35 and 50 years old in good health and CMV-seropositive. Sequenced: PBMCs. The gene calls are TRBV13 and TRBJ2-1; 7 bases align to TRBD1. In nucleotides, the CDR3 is TGTGCCAGCAGCTCCGTCGGGAACCGACAGGGCCCTACCTACAATGAGCAGTTCTTC. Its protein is CASSSVGNRQGPTYNEQFF.